The clone carrying this T cell receptor (beta chain) was seen once. This sample was taken from a study of blood T cell repertoires in COVID-19. Study in general: The samples span acute and convalescent COVID-19 from the United States, Italy and Spain. The analysed material was cDNA or gDNA that came from T cells, B-cell-depleted T cells, or PBMCs.

Authors' data handling: Reference gene primer amplification in the assay estimated nucleated cell counts. The repertoire was sequenced with immunoSEQ multiplex PCR; TCRdb's copy has only in-frame clones and lacks some. The V and J calls and clone size were taken over from that table, and D and trimming were inferred from the DNA. The table shows some 180,000 clones, with around nine tenths occurring only once. This CDR3 region has 14 residues. Germline CDR1 and CDR2: MDHEN and SYDVKM. V gave up 6 bases and J gave up 5 bases, with 13 bases separating them. The sequenced sample consisted of peripheral blood. The sequence was collected from a man in his fifties or sixties with acute or convalescent COVID-19. The chain employs TRBV28 and TRBJ2-2, with a tentative D call TRBD1 (6 bases). Here the CDR3 reads CASSPGQSTGELFF. The CDR3 DNA sequence: TGTGCCAGCAGCCCCGGACAGTCTACCGGGGAGCTGTTTTTT.